This T cell receptor (beta chain) was obtained from a study of T cell responses to AZD1222 COVID-19 vaccine. Turning to the study itself: Researchers grouped second doses given at about 4 or about 12 weeks into one pool. Study results and limitations: The donor cohort was predominantly white British with a female majority, and clonal diversity may have been underestimated.

Of note for this clone: Its antigen is not known.

The protocol was immunoSEQ multiplex PCR, while the TCRdb copy is restricted to in-frame clones and leaves out a portion. The sample shows 150,000 to 200,000 clones, about nine tenths of them seen only once. Trimming left V 8 bases short and J 0 bases short, with 17 bases between. The germline CDR1 and CDR2 sequences are SNHLY and FYNNEI. This CDR3 has 15 residues. Sequencing was performed on peripheral blood, taken on day 0 of AZD1222 vaccination. The J gene is TRBJ2-7, the V gene TRBV2, with D possibly matching TRBD1 (6 bases). The TCR was taken from an adult in good health. Written as DNA, the CDR3 is TGTGCCAGCCAGCTAGAGGACAGCCGCTCCTACGAGCAGTACTTC. Translation gives CASQLEDSRSYEQYF.